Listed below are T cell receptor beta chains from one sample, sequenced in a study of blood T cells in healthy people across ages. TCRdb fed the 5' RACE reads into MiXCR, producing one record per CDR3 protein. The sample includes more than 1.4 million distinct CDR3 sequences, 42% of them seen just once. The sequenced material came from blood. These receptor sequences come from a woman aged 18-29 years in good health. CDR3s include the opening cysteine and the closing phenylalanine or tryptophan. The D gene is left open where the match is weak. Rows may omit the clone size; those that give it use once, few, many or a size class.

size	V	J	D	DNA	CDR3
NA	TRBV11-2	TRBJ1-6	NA	TGTGCCAGCAGCTTAAAGGGCCAGCAAAATTCACCCCTCCACTTT	CASSLKGQQNSPLHF
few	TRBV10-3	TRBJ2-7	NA	TGTGCCATCAGTGAAAGGGACTACGAGCAGTACTTC	CAISERDYEQYF
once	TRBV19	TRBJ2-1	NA	NA	CASSTSGHSLDEQFF
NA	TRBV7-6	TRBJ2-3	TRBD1	TGTGCCAGCAGCAGTCGCGACAGGGGGAACTCCCCCCCCGATACGCAGTATTTT	CASSSRDRGNSPPDTQYF
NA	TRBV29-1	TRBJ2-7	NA	TGCAGCGTCGGGCCTTCCAGGGGCTACGAGCAGTACTTC	CSVGPSRGYEQYF
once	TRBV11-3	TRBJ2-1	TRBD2	TGTGCCAGCAGCAGAGATAGCGGGAGGGGTTCCTACAATGAGCAGTTCTTC	CASSRDSGRGSYNEQFF
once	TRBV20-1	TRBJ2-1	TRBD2	TGCAGTGCTAGATCTGCTAGCGGTCCCTACAATGAGCAGTTCTTC	CSARSASGPYNEQFF
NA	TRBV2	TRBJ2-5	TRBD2	TGTGCCAGCAGTGAGGCTAGCGGGAGAGGAGAGACCCAGTACTTC	CASSEASGRGETQYF
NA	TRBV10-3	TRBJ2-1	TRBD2	TGTGCCATCAGTGAGGGAGTAGCGGGGGACAATGAGCAGTTCTTC	CAISEGVAGDNEQFF
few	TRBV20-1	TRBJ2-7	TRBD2	TGCAGTGCGATGGACCCTAGCGGGAGTGGGAACGAGCAGTACTTC	CSAMDPSGSGNEQYF
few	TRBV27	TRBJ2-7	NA	TGTGCCAGCAGTTTTGGGCCAGCCTACGAGCAGTACTTC	CASSFGPAYEQYF
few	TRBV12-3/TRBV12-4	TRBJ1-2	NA	TGTGCCAGCAGTTTAAGGATTCAGACTGGTGGCTACACCTTC	CASSLRIQTGGYTF
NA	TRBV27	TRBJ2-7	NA	TGTGCCAGCAGTTTATTTACTGGCAACCCCTACGAGCAGTACTTC	CASSLFTGNPYEQYF
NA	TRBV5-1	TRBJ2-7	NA	TGCGCCAGCAGAGTATCCCCGGACTGGCCTGACGAGCAGTACTTC	CASRVSPDWPDEQYF
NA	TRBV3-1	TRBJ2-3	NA	TGTGCCAGCAGCCAAGCTAACCGGCTGACAGATACGCAGTATTTT	CASSQANRLTDTQYF
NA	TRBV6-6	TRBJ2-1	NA	TGTGCCAGCAGTCTGCAGGGGCAGGCCAATGAGCAGTTCTTC	CASSLQGQANEQFF
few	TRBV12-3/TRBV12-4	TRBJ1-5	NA	TGTGCCAGCAGCCCCCCTGGCATTAGCAATCAGCCCCAGCATTTT	CASSPPGISNQPQHF
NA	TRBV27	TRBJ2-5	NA	TGTGCCAGCAACTTCCCTTGGGCAGAGACCCAGTACTTC	CASNFPWAETQYF
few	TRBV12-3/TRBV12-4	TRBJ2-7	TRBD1	TGTGCCAGCAGTACGGGACAGGGGGTTACCTACGAGCAGTACTTC	CASSTGQGVTYEQYF
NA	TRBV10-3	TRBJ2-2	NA	TGTGCCGGCCAGGGGACCTCGGTCACCGGGGAGCTGTTTTTT	CAGQGTSVTGELFF
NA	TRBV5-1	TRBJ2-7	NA	TGCGCCAGCAGAGAGGGACGGGACTACGAGCAGTACTTC	CASREGRDYEQYF
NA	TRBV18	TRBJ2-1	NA	TGTGCCAGCTCACCCACCAGCGAGCACAATGAGCAGTTCTTC	CASSPTSEHNEQFF
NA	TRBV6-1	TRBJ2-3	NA	TGTGCCAGCAGTGAAAGGGACTCCTTTAGCACAGATACGCAGTATTTT	CASSERDSFSTDTQYF
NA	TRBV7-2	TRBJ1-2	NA	TGTGCCAGCAGCTTAGTCGGAGGTACGGGTAGTGGCTACACCTTC	CASSLVGGTGSGYTF
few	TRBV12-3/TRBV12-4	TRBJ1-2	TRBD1	TGTGCCAGCAGTTTAGCGGACAGGGTTGGTGGCTACACCTTC	CASSLADRVGGYTF
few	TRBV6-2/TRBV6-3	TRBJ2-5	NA	TGTGCCAGCAGTCGTGCAGTGGTTGGAGGAGAGACCCAGTACTTC	CASSRAVVGGETQYF
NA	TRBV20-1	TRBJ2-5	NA	TGCAGTGCTATGTCGGGTAAAGAGACCCAGTACTTC	CSAMSGKETQYF
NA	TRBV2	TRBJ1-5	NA	TGTGCCACAGGGGACGAATTAAATCAGCCCCAGCATTTT	CATGDELNQPQHF
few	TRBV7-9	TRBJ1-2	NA	TGTGCCAGCAGCTTAGCTATAGGGGGAAACTATGGCTACACCTTC	CASSLAIGGNYGYTF
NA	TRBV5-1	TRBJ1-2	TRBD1	TGCGCCAGCAGCGCCCCGGACAGGGTAAAAGGCTACACCTTC	CASSAPDRVKGYTF
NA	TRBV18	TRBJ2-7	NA	TGTGCCAGCTCAGTCGAGGGTGACGGGGTCTACGAGCAGTACTTC	CASSVEGDGVYEQYF
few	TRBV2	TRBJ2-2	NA	TGTGCCAGCAGTGTAGCAGTGACCGGGGAGCTGTTTTTT	CASSVAVTGELFF
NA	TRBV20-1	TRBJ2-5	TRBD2	TGCAGTGCTAGTAGTTCAACGGCGGGAGTCGGAGAGACCCAGTACTTC	CSASSSTAGVGETQYF
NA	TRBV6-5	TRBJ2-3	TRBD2	TGTGCCAGCAGTTCCCTTAGCGGGGGCACAGATACGCAGTATTTT	CASSSLSGGTDTQYF
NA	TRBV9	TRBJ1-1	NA	TGTGCCAGCAGCGTAGATGTAGGAACTGAAGCTTTCTTT	CASSVDVGTEAFF
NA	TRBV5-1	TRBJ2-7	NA	TGCGCCAGCAGGGCCTCCCCAGACCTCGAGCAGTACTTC	CASRASPDLEQYF
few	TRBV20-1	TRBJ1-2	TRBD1	TGCAGTGCTAGTAACAGGGGCCCCAGCTATGGCTACACCTTC	CSASNRGPSYGYTF
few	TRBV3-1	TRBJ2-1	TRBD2	TGTGCCAGCAGCCAAGAGCGGGGGGTAGGAGAGCAGTTCTTC	CASSQERGVGEQFF
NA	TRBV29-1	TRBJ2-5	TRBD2	TGCAGCGTTTCTCCTCCGGGACTAGCGGGGGCGATCTTACAAGAGACCCAGTACTTC	CSVSPPGLAGAILQETQYF
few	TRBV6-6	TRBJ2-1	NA	TGTGCCAGCAGGAGCCAGGGTGAGCAGTTCTTC	CASRSQGEQFF
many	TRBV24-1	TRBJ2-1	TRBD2	TGTGCCACCAGTGATGGCCTAGCGGGAGGGCCTGGTGAGCAGTTCTTC	CATSDGLAGGPGEQFF
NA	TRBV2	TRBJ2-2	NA	TGTGCCAGCAGCGTCAGGGGCCCCGGGGAGCTGTTTTTT	CASSVRGPGELFF
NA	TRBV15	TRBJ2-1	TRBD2	TGTGCCACCAGCAGACCGAGCGGGAGCTCCTACAATGAGCAGTTCTTC	CATSRPSGSSYNEQFF
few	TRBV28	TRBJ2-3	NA	TGTGCCAGCACCCTTCCCGGGGGCCGCACAGATACGCAGTATTTT	CASTLPGGRTDTQYF
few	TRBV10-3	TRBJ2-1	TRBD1	TGTGCCATCAGTGAGTCTTGGGACAGAGGGCAGTTCTTC	CAISESWDRGQFF
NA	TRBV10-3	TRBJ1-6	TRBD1	TGTGCCATCAGTGGCCAGGGACAGGATAATTCACCCCCCCACTTT	CAISGQGQDNSPPHF